Each of the 2 T cell receptor beta chains below was sequenced from the same sample in a study of a mutant IDH1 vaccine in newly diagnosed glioma. The method was immunoSEQ multiplex PCR; TCRdb's version includes in-frame clones alone and lacks a portion of them. This sample carries 30,000 or so clones, roughly nine tenths of them seen once, and the ten largest clones take 2% to 2.5%. The time point denotes: week 47, end of study. It was 300 ug of mutant IDH1 20-mer peptide that made up each vaccine dose, given with topical imiquimod. These receptors lack a known antigen. The starting material was PBMCs, obtained from a glioma patient whose treatment included an IDH1 peptide vaccine. The receptors originated from a man aged 35-49 years with glioma.

This sequence joins TRBV2 and TRBJ1-6; weak D call: TRBD1 (5 bases). Trimming took off 10 bases at V and 8 bases at J, with 15 bases between the two ends. The CDR3 is made up of 13 amino acids. Germline CDR1 reads SNHLY; CDR2 reads FYNNEI. CDR3 sequence: CATQQDRDSPLHF. The DNA for the CDR3 is TGTGCCACCCAACAGGACCGGGATTCACCCCTCCACTTT.

This clone has more than one count but fewer than ten. This chain uses TRBV6-1 with TRBJ2-7, with D perhaps TRBD1 (6 bases). V lost 3 bases to trimming and J lost 8 bases, with 11 bases between them. Germline values: CDR1 MNHNS, CDR2 SASEGT. This CDR3 is built from 12 residues. The CDR3 sequence is CASSDRQGKQYF. The CDR3 coding sequence is TGTGCCAGCAGTGACCGGCAGGGGAAGCAGTACTTC.